This paragraph reports one T cell receptor beta chain. This sample stems from a study of brain T cells in children with intractable seizures. Clones were sequenced by immunoSEQ multiplex PCR, and TCRdb holds only the in-frame ones, with some missing. The sample has 340,000 or so clones; approximately 93% are singletons. Noted time point: blood from clinic visit 5 months post-surgery; TSC patient then seizure free. Surgery cases with the highest brain T cell transcript signatures were chosen for sequencing. At least one anti-epileptic drug was given before surgery. The sample here was peripheral blood, taken 4 to 5 months after surgery. The TCR was taken from a boy in the first two years of life with tuberous sclerosis and intractable seizures.

The CDR3 nucleotides are TGTGCCATCAGTGAGTCGGCGGGGTCCTACGAGCAGTACTTC. Its translation is CAISESAGSYEQYF. This chain joins TRBV10-3 and TRBJ2-7; maybe TRBD2 (6 bases). Trimming took off 0 bases at V and 1 base at J, with 7 bases between the two ends. CDR1 is ENHRY and CDR2 is SYGVKD in the germline V gene. CDR3 length: 14 residues.